This passage covers 25 T cell receptor beta chains from one sample sequenced in a study of cytomegalovirus exposure and HLA in healthy donors. PCR used 60 Vbeta primers and 13 Jbeta primers. The protocol was immunoSEQ multiplex PCR, while the TCRdb copy is restricted to in-frame clones and leaves out a portion. The sample holds about 240,000 clones, around 81% seen once. The material sequenced was PBMCs. The receptors were sampled from a woman in her sixties or seventies in good health and CMV-seropositive.

V and J are TRBV5-1 and TRBJ2-5; TRBD2 matches at 8 bases. V lost 4 bases to trimming and J lost 1 base; unmatched junction nucleotides: 3. This CDR3 has 14 amino acids. CDR1 is SGHRS and CDR2 is YFSETQ in the germline V gene. CDR3: CASSNSGIQETQYF. The CDR3 region has the DNA TGCGCCAGCAGCAATAGCGGGATCCAAGAGACCCAGTACTTC.

V is TRBV19 and J is TRBJ2-7; TRBD2 agrees at 9 bases. The CDR3 totals 17 residues. Germline loops: CDR1 LNHDA, CDR2 SQIVND (reference sequence). V shed 1 base, J shed 4 bases, and the junction held 11 bases outside the gene matches. The CDR3: CASSIGDTGTSYYEQYF. Here the CDR3 DNA reads TGTGCCAGTAGTATAGGGGATACCGGGACTAGCTATTACGAGCAGTACTTC.

V and J are TRBV28 and TRBJ1-1; D perhaps matches TRBD1 (5 bases). Deletions cut 6 bases from V and 8 bases from J, with 22 bases between. Germline V lookup: CDR1 MDHEN, CDR2 SYDVKM. The CDR3 covers 15 residues. For the CDR3, the DNA is TGTGCCAGCAGCTCCGAACAGGCGGCGGAAGGGGAAGCTTTCTTT. Protein product: CASSSEQAAEGEAFF. The full variable domain, completed using reference TRBV28 and TRBJ1-1, is DVKVTQSSRYLVKRTGEKVFLECVQDMDHENMFWYRQDPGLGLRLIYFSYDVKMKEKGDIPEGYSVSREKKERFSLILESASTNQTSMYLCASSSEQAAEGEAFFGQGTRLTVV.

In its sample, this clone was seen once. For the CDR3, the DNA is TGTGCCATCAGTGAGTCGCCCGACAGGGGGCCGCGAGCTTTCTTT. Encoded protein: CAISESPDRGPRAFF. The rearrangement links TRBV10-3 to TRBJ1-1, with 10 bases that match TRBD1. The CDR3 is made up of 15 amino acids. Germline V lookup: CDR1 ENHRY, CDR2 SYGVKD. With 0 bases clipped from V and 10 bases from J, the junction kept 8 bases outside the gene matches.

CDR3 nucleotides: TGCGCCAGCAGAACTCTAGAGAACACCGGGGAGCTGTTTTTT. This translates into CASRTLENTGELFF. J is TRBJ2-2 and V is TRBV5-1; D is ambiguous. Trimming removed 5 bases from V and 1 base from J, with 9 bases in between. The CDR3 extends over 14 amino acids. Germline-derived CDR1 and CDR2 are SGHRS and YFSETQ.

The CDR3 loop reads CASPSIREQYF. The CDR3 DNA sequence: TGCGCCAGCCCCAGTATCAGGGAGCAGTACTTC. The V gene is TRBV23-1, the J gene TRBJ2-7; D gene unclear. TRBV23-1 is known as an ORF, though its function is uncertain. V was clipped by 8 bases and J by 7 bases, with 12 bases between them. This CDR3 has 11 amino acids.

The chain carries TRBV5-1 and TRBJ2-1; TRBD2 agrees at 10 bases. Unmatched junction bases numbered 4, after V lost 3 bases and J lost 4 bases. The germline V gene has CDR1 SGHRS and CDR2 YFSETQ. The CDR3 extends over 15 amino acids. The CDR3 region has the DNA TGCGCCAGCAGCTCGACTAGCGGGCCTTACAATGAGCAGTTCTTC. This gives the protein CASSSTSGPYNEQFF.

Only one count was recorded for this clone. CDR3 sequence: CASSLATSGSYNEQFF. CDR3 bases: TGTGCCAGCAGCTTGGCAACTAGCGGTTCCTACAATGAGCAGTTCTTC. The V call is TRBV5-4, the J call TRBJ2-1, with 8 nucleotides matching TRBD2. V lost 0 bases, J lost 1 base, and 3 bases stayed unmatched. Germline assignment: CDR1 SGHNT and CDR2 YYREEE (reference sequence). The CDR3 runs 16 residues. Looking up the rest from reference TRBV5-4 and TRBJ2-1 gives the full variable domain: ETGVTQSPTHLIKTRGQQVTLRCSSQSGHNTVSWYQQALGQGPQFIFQYYREEENGRGNFPPRFSGLQFPNYSSELNVNALELDDSALYLCASSLATSGSYNEQFFGPGTRLTVL.

The rearrangement joins TRBV15 to TRBJ2-7, with TRBD2 as a possible D gene (6 bases). Trimming removed 0 bases at V and 4 bases at J, with 10 bases between. The CDR3 has 14 residues. Germline V gene lookup returns CDR1 LNHNV and CDR2 YYDKDF (reference sequence). The CDR3 DNA follows: TGTGCCACCAGCAGAGATCAGGGAGGTTACGAGCAGTACTTC. Translating it yields CATSRDQGGYEQYF.

This rearrangement joins TRBV7-9 to TRBJ2-1; a possible D gene is TRBD2 (6 bases). Germline V gives CDR1 SEHNR, CDR2 FQNEAQ (reference sequence). V was pared by 3 bases and J by 6 bases, with 15 bases between. The CDR3 is made up of 15 amino acids. Written as DNA, the CDR3 is TGTGCCAGCAGCTTTAGCGGAGCCCTCCCCAATGAGCAGTTCTTC. Translated: CASSFSGALPNEQFF.

This rearrangement joins TRBV28 to TRBJ1-4; possible D gene TRBD1, 6 bases. V was shortened by 4 bases and J by 8 bases, with 14 bases between the two germline ends. CDR1 and CDR2 from the germline V gene are MDHEN and SYDVKM. The CDR3 loop spans 14 amino acids. CDR3 residues: CASSSTGGLEKLFF. As DNA, the CDR3 is TGTGCCAGCAGTTCGACAGGAGGATTAGAAAAACTGTTTTTT.

Comment on this clone: Other DNA variants within this sample encode the same CDR3. The chain couples TRBV11-3 to TRBJ1-1, with no clear D. With 1 base removed from V and 0 bases from J, the gap between germline ends came to 3 bases. This CDR3 has 13 residues. Germline CDR1 and CDR2: SGHNT and YENEEA. Here the CDR3 DNA reads TGTGCCAGCAGCTTAGCCGTGAACACTGAAGCTTTCTTT. Translation: CASSLAVNTEAFF.

The rearrangement uses TRBV9 and TRBJ1-1; a possible D gene is TRBD1 (5 bases). This CDR3 comprises 12 residues. Trimming removed 4 bases at V and 8 bases at J, with 12 bases between. The germline CDR1 and CDR2 sequences are SGDLS and YYNGEE. CDR3 residues: CASSPPGDEAFF. The DNA of the CDR3 is TGTGCCAGCAGCCCCCCGGGGGACGAAGCTTTCTTT.

The chain employs TRBV5-6 and TRBJ1-3; D is undetermined. The CDR3 has 14 residues. CDR1 is SGHDT and CDR2 is YYEEEE in the germline V gene. V was trimmed by 0 bases and J by 3 bases, leaving 7 bases between them. CDR3 protein: CASSLALSGNTIYF. The CDR3 DNA follows: TGTGCCAGCAGCTTGGCCTTGAGTGGAAACACCATATATTTT.

V usage is TRBV30 and J usage is TRBJ2-5, with D tentatively TRBD1 (7 bases). The CDR3 covers 11 residues. The ends were cut back, 7 bases at V and 7 bases at J, with 13 bases in the middle. Germline V gene lookup returns CDR1 GTSNPN and CDR2 SVGIG (reference sequence). CDR3 region: CAFFQGGTQYF. In DNA form, the CDR3 reads TGTGCCTTTTTTCAGGGGGGGACCCAGTACTTC.

This chain uses TRBV6-6 with TRBJ2-7, with a weak D call TRBD1 (5 bases). V was clipped by 6 bases and J by 5 bases, with 11 bases between them. The CDR3 length is 12 residues. Per germline, CDR1 MNHNY and CDR2 SVGAGI (reference sequence). DNA for the CDR3: TGTGCCAGCAGATATGTAGGGGACGAGCAGTACTTC. Encoded protein: CASRYVGDEQYF.

The CDR3 sequence is CASSIGQGPYGYTF. The CDR3 nucleotides read TGTGCCAGTAGTATAGGACAGGGTCCCTATGGCTACACCTTC. The chain links TRBV19 to TRBJ1-2; the match to TRBD1 covers 7 bases. The germline V gene encodes CDR1 LNHDA and CDR2 SQIVND (reference sequence). The junction had 3 bases not matched to a gene; V was cut back by 1 base and J by 4 bases. This CDR3 has 14 amino acids.

The V and J genes are TRBV7-3 and TRBJ2-3; 8 bases are a match to TRBD2. There are 19 residues in the CDR3. Trimming cost V 4 bases and J 7 bases; bases outside gene matches: 22. Per the germline V gene, CDR1 is SGHTA and CDR2 is FQGTGA. CDR3 DNA: TGTGCCAGCAGCTCCTTAAACCGGCCGGGACTAGAGGCACATTATACGCAGTATTTT. Translating it yields CASSSLNRPGLEAHYTQYF.

This sequence joins TRBV6-5 and TRBJ1-4; perhaps TRBD1 as D (5 bases). Looked up from germline, CDR1 is MNHEY and CDR2 is SVGAGI. The CDR3 loop spans 13 amino acids. With 5 bases removed from V and 6 bases from J, the gap between germline ends came to 10 bases. Written as DNA, the CDR3 is TGTGCCAGCAGTGACAGTCAAGATGAAAAACTGTTTTTT. Residues: CASSDSQDEKLFF.

To note about this clone: This CDR3 is also generated by other DNA sequences in the sample. This sequence joins TRBV5-4 and TRBJ2-3; TRBD1 is a possible D gene (6 bases). CDR3 size: 14 residues. The V gene lost 0 bases and the J gene lost 1 base, with 6 bases spanning the gap. Germline assignment: CDR1 SGHNT and CDR2 YYREEE (reference sequence). The CDR3 protein is CASSLDRGTDTQYF. For the CDR3, the DNA is TGTGCCAGCAGCTTGGACAGGGGCACAGATACGCAGTATTTT.

This clone was observed a few times. CDR3 sequence reads: CASSLFGAPNQPQHF. The CDR3 DNA is TGTGCCAGCAGCCTCTTTGGGGCCCCCAATCAGCCCCAGCATTTT. The chain couples TRBV11-2 to TRBJ1-5, with a tentative D call TRBD1 (5 bases). Germline CDR1 is SGHAT and CDR2 is FQNNGV. This CDR3 spans 15 amino acids. Trimming took 5 bases from V and 3 from J, leaving 14 bases between them.

This chain connects TRBV10-1 to TRBJ2-1; weak D call: TRBD2 (6 bases). The V end was cut by 3 bases, the J end by 9 bases, with 18 bases between. CDR1 is WNHNN, CDR2 SYGVQD, per germline (reference sequence). CDR3 size: 15 residues. DNA of the CDR3: TGCGCCAGCAGTGAAGCCGGGACCGGGGGAGTTGAGCAGTTCTTC. Its translation: CASSEAGTGGVEQFF.

This clone occurred once. The V call is TRBV5-1, the J call TRBJ1-4; weak D call: TRBD1 (6 bases). Germline CDR1 is SGHRS and CDR2 is YFSETQ. Trimming left V 4 bases short and J 5 bases short, with 9 bases between. The CDR3 contains 13 residues. CDR3 in amino acids: CASSPGQNEKLFF. CDR3 nucleotides: TGCGCCAGCAGCCCCGGACAGAATGAAAAACTGTTTTTT. Filled out from reference TRBV5-1 and TRBJ1-4, the complete variable domain reads KAGVTQTPRYLIKTRGQQVTLSCSPISGHRSVSWYQQTPGQGLQFLFEYFSETQRNKGNFPGRFSGRQFSNSRSEMNVSTLELGDSALYLCASSPGQNEKLFFGSGTQLSVL.

In the case of this clone: A junction boundary mismatches the germline segment, possibly from a read error. This chain connects TRBV7-9 to TRBJ2-2; maybe TRBD2 (6 bases). The germline gives CDR1 SEHNR, CDR2 FQNEAQ (reference sequence). The CDR3 is 13 amino acids. The CDR3 protein is CSSSLGEAGELFF. The DNA for the CDR3 is TGTTCCAGCAGCTTAGGGGAGGCCGGGGAGCTGTTTTTT.

The chain joins TRBV6-6 to TRBJ1-1, with TRBD1 as a possible D gene (6 bases). The CDR3 runs 11 residues. Trimming left V 6 bases short and J 9 bases short, with 11 bases between. The V gene's germline CDR1 is MNHNY and CDR2 SVGAGI (reference sequence). In DNA, the CDR3 is TGTGCCAGCAGGCACCAGGGGAAAGCTTTCTTT. This gives the protein CASRHQGKAFF.